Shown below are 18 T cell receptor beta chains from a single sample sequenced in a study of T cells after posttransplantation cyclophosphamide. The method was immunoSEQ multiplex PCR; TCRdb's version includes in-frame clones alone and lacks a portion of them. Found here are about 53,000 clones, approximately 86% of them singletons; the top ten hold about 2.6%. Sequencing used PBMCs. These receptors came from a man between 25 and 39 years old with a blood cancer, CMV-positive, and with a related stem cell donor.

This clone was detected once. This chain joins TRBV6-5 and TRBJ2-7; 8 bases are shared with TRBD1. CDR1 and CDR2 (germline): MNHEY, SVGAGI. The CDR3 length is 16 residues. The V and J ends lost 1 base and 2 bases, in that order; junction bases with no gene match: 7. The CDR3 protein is CASSYLPGTGTYEQYF. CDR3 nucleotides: TGTGCCAGCAGTTACTTGCCCGGGACAGGCACCTACGAGCAGTACTTC.

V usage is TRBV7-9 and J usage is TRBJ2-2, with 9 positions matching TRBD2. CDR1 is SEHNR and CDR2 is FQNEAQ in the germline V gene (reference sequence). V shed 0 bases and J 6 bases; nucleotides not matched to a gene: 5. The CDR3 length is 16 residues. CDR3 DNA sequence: TGTGCCAGCAGCTTAGCTAGCGGGAGCTCGTCCGGGGAGCTGTTTTTT. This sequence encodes CASSLASGSSSGELFF.

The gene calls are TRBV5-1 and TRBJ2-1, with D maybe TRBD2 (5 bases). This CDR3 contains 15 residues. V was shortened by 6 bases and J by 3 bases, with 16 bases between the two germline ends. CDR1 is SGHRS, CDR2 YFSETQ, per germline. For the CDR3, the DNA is TGCGCCAGCAACCCAACGGGAAGTAGCTACAATGAGCAGTTCTTC. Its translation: CASNPTGSSYNEQFF.

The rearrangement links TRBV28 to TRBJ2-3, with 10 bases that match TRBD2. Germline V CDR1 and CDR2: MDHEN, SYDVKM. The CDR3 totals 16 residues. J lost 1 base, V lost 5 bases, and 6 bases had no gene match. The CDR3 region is CASSPGLAGGTDTQYF. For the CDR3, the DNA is TGTGCCAGCAGTCCAGGGCTAGCGGGGGGCACAGATACGCAGTATTTT.

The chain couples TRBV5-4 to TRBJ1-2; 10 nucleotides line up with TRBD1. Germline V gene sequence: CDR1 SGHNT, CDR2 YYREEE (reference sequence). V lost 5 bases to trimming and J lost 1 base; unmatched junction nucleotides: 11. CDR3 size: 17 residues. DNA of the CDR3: TGTGCCAGCAGGCCGACAGGGGGCCGCCTTATTAACTATGGCTACACCTTC. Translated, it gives CASRPTGGRLINYGYTF.

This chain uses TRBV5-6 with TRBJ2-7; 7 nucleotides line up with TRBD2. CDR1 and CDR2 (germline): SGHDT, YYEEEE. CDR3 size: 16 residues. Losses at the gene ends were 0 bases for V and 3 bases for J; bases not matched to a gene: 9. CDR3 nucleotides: TGTGCCAGCAGCTTGGACGGAGGGAGGGCCCACTACGAGCAGTACTTC. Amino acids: CASSLDGGRAHYEQYF.

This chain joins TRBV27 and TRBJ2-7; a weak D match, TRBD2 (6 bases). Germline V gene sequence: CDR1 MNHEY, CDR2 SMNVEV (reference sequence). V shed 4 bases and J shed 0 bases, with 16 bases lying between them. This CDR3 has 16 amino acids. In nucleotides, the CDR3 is TGTGCCAGCAGTTCCCCCATCGCGGGGAGCTCCTACGAGCAGTACTTC. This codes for CASSSPIAGSSYEQYF.

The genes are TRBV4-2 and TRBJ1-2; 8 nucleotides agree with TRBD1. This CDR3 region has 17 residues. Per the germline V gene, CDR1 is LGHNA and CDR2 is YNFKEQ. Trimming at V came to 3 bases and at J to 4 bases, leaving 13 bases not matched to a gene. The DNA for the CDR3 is TGTGCCAGCAGCCAGGATCTAAGACAGGGGAGCAGCTATGGCTACACCTTC. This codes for CASSQDLRQGSSYGYTF.

The CDR3, as DNA: TGTGCCAGTAGTATTCGGGCTAGCGGATCCTACGAGCAGTACTTC. It encodes CASSIRASGSYEQYF. This chain connects TRBV19 to TRBJ2-7, with 7 bases fitting TRBD2. The CDR3 runs to 15 residues. Trimming took 3 bases from V and 1 from J; bases not matched to a gene: 6. Germline V gene sequence: CDR1 LNHDA, CDR2 SQIVND (reference sequence).

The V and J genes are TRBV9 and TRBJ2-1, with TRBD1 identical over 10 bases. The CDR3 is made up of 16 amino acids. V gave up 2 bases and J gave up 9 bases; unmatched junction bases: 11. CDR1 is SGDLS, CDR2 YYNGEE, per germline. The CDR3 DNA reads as TGTGCCAGCAGCGTTCCTACCGGGACAGGGGCCACTGAGCAGTTCTTC. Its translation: CASSVPTGTGATEQFF. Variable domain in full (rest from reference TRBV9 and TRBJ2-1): DSGVTQTPKHLITATGQRVTLRCSPRSGDLSVYWYQQSLDQGLQFLIQYYNGEERAKGNILERFSAQQFPDLHSELNLSSLELGDSALYFCASSVPTGTGATEQFFGPGTRLTVL.

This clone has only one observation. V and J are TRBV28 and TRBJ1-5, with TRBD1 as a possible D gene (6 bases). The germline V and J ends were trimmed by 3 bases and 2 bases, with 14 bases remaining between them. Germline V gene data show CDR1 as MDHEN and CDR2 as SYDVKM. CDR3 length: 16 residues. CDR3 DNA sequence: TGTGCCAGCAGTTTTTTGTGGAGGACAGGCAATCAGCCCCAGCATTTT. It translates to CASSFLWRTGNQPQHF.

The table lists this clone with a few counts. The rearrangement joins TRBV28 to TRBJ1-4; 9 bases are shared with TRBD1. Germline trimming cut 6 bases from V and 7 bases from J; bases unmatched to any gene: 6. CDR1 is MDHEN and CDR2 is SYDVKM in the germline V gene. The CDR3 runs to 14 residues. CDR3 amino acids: CASRKDRGFEKLFF. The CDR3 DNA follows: TGTGCCAGCAGGAAGGACAGGGGATTTGAAAAACTGTTTTTT.

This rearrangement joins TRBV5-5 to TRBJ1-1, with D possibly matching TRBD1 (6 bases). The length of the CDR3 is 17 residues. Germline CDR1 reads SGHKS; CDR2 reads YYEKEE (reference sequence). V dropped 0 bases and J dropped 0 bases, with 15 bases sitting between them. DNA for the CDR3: TGTGCCAGCAGCTTGGTGTTGGCCAGGGGCTTGAACACTGAAGCTTTCTTT. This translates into CASSLVLARGLNTEAFF. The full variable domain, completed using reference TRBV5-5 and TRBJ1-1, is DAGVTQSPTHLIKTRGQQVTLRCSPISGHKSVSWYQQVLGQGPQFIFQYYEKEERGRGNFPDRFSARQFPNYSSELNVNALLLGDSALYLCASSLVLARGLNTEAFFGQGTRLTVV.

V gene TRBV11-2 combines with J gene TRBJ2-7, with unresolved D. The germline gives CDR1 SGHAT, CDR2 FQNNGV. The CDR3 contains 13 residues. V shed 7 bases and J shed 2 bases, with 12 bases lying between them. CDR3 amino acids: CASTFSPTYEQYF. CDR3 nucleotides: TGTGCCAGCACCTTTAGCCCCACCTACGAGCAGTACTTC.

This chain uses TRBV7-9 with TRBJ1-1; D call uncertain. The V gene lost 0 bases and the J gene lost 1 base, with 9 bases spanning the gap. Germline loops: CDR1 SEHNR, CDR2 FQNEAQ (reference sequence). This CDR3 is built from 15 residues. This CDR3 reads CASSLADAGNTEAFF. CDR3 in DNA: TGTGCCAGCAGCTTAGCGGATGCAGGGAACACTGAAGCTTTCTTT.

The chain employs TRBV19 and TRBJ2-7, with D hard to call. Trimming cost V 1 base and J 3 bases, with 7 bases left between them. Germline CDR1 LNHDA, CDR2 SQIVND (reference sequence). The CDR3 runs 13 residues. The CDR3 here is CASSIVHYYEQYF. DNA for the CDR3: TGTGCCAGTAGTATAGTACACTACTACGAGCAGTACTTC.

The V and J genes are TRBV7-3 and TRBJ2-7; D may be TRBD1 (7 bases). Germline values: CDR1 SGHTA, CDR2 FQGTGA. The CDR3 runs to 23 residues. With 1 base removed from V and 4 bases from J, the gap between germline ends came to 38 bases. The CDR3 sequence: CASSLSYSVTRLKEGQTLYEQYF. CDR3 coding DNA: TGTGCCAGCAGCTTAAGTTATAGCGTAACCAGACTAAAGGAGGGACAGACTCTTTACGAGCAGTACTTC. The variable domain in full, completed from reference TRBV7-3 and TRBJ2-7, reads GAGVSQTPSNKVTEKGKYVELRCDPISGHTALYWYRQSLGQGPEFLIYFQGTGAADDSGLPNDRFFAVRPEGSVSTLKIQRTERGDSAVYLCASSLSYSVTRLKEGQTLYEQYFGPGTRLTVT.

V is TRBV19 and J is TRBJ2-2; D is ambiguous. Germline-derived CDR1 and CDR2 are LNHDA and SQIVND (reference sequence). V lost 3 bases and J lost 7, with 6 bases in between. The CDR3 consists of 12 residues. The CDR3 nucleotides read TGTGCCAGTAGTATCCCCGGCGGGGAGCTGTTTTTT. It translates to CASSIPGGELFF.